This TCR beta chain was retrieved from a study of shared clonotypes between healthy human individuals. At the level of the study: The study used three CD4 naive, three CD4 memory, two CD8 naive and one CD8 memory plate per donor. General study points: All-four-donor shared clonotypes had higher generation probabilities than non-shared clonotypes did.

The germline CDR1 and CDR2 sequences are SGHRS and YFSETQ. The CDR3 consists of 15 residues. The V segment lost 2 bases and the J segment 4 bases; nucleotides outside the gene matches: 5. With respect to this clone: Antigen specificity is unknown.

The assay was carried out at the deep level. TCRdb's copy holds only in-frame clones and misses some; the assay was immunoSEQ multiplex PCR. This sample has about 360,000 clones, with 73% found just once. This clonotype was obtained from a man aged 30 to 45 in good health. The sequenced sample was memory CD4+ T cells sorted from blood. The subset: CD45RA-negative fraction. The gene calls are TRBV5-1 and TRBJ2-1; 8 nucleotides align to TRBD2. The CDR3 nucleotides are TGCGCCAGCAGCTTTCCCGGGAGGGCGTACAATGAGCAGTTCTTC. It translates to CASSFPGRAYNEQFF.